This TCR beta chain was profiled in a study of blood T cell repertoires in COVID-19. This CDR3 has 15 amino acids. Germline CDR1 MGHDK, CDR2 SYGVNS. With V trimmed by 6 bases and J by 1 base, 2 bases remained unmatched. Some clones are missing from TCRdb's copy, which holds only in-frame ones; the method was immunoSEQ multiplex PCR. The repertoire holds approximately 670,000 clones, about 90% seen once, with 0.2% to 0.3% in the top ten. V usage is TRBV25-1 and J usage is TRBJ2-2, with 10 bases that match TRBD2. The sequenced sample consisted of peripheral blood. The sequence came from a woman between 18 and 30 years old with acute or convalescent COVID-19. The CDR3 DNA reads TGTGCCAGCAGCAGGACTAGCGGGAACACCGGGGAGCTGTTTTTT. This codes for CASSRTSGNTGELFF.